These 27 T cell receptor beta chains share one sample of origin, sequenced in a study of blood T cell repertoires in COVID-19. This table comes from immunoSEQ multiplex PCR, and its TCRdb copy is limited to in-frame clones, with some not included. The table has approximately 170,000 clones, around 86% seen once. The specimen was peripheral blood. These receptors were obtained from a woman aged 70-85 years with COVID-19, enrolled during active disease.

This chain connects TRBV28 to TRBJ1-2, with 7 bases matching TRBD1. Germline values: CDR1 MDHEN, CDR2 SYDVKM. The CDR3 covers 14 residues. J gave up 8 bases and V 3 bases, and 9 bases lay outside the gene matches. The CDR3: CASSFDLTGQGYTF. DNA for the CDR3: TGTGCCAGCAGTTTTGATCTGACAGGGCAAGGCTACACCTTC.

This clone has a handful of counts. The CDR3 DNA follows: TGTGCCAGCAGTTCACCGGGACAGGGTTCTGAAAAACTGTTTTTT. Translation gives CASSSPGQGSEKLFF. The chain joins TRBV6-1 to TRBJ1-4; 9 bases line up with TRBD1. Germline lookup yields CDR1 MNHNS and CDR2 SASEGT. The CDR3 runs 15 residues. Unmatched junction bases numbered 8, after V lost 5 bases and J lost 7 bases.

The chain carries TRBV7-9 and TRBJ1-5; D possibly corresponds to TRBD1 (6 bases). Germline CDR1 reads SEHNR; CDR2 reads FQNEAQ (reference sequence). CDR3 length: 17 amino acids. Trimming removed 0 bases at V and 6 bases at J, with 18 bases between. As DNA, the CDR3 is TGTGCCAGCAGCTTAGCGGCTGGGAACAGGGTAGGTCAGCCCCAGCATTTT. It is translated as CASSLAAGNRVGQPQHF.

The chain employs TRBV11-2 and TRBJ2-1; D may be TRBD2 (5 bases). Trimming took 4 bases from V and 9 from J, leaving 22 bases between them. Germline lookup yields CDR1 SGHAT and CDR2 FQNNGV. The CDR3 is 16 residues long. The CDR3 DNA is TGTGCCAGCAGCTCAGAGGGCGGGCTAAGAGGTAGTGAGCAGTTCTTC. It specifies CASSSEGGLRGSEQFF.

CDR3 DNA: TGTGCCAGCAGTGGCGACTCCCGCTCTTACAATGAGCAGTTCTTC. Protein sequence: CASSGDSRSYNEQFF. V is TRBV2 and J is TRBJ2-1; D is undetermined. CDR1 SNHLY and CDR2 FYNNEI come from the germline V gene. This CDR3 has 15 amino acids. V shed 4 bases and J shed 4 bases, with 14 bases lying between them. The full variable domain, completed using reference TRBV2 and TRBJ2-1, is EPEVTQTPSHQVTQMGQEVILRCVPISNHLYFYWYRQILGQKVEFLVSFYNNEISEKSEIFDDQFSVERPDGSNFTLKIRSTKLEDSAMYFCASSGDSRSYNEQFFGPGTRLTVL.

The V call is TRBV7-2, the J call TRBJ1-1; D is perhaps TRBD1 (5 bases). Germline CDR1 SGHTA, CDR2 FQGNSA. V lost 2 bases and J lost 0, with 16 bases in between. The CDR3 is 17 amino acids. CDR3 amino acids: CASSLLVRRQLNTEAFF. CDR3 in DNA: TGTGCCAGCAGCTTACTAGTCAGGAGACAGTTGAACACTGAAGCTTTCTTT. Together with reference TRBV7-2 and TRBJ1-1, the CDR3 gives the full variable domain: GAGVSQSPSNKVTEKGKDVELRCDPISGHTALYWYRQSLGQGLEFLIYFQGNSAPDKSGLPSDRFSAERTGGSVSTLTIQRTQQEDSAVYLCASSLLVRRQLNTEAFFGQGTRLTVV.

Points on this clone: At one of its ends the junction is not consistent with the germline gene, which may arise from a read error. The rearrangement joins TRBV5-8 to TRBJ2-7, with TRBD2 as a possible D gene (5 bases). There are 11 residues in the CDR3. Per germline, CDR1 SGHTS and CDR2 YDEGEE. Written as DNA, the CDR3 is TGTGCCAGCAGCTTGGTTACGGAGGAGGTCTTC. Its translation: CASSLVTEEVF.

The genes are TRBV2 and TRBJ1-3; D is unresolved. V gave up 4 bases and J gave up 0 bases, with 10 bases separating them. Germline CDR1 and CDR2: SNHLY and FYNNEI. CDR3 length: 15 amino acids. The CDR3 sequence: CASSVYDTSGNTIYF. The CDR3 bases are TGTGCCAGCAGTGTCTATGACACCTCTGGAAACACCATATATTTT.

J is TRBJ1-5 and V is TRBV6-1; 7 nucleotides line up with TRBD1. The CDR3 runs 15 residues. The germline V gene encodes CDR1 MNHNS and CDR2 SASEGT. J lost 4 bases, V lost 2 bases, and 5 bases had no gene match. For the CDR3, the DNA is TGTGCCAGCAGTGAATGGGGACAGCGGAATCAGCCCCAGCATTTT. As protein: CASSEWGQRNQPQHF.

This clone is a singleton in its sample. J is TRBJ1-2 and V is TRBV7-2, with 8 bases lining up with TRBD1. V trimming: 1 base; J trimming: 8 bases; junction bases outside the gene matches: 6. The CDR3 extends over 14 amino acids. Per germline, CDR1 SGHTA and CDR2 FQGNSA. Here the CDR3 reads CASSLEQGVGGYTF. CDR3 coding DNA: TGTGCCAGCAGCTTAGAACAGGGGGTAGGAGGCTACACCTTC.

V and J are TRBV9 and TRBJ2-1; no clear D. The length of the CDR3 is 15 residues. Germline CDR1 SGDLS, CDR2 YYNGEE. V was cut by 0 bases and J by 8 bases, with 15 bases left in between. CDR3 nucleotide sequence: TGTGCCAGCAGCGTAGTTGGAGACGTGCGCGATGAGCAGTTCTTC. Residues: CASSVVGDVRDEQFF.

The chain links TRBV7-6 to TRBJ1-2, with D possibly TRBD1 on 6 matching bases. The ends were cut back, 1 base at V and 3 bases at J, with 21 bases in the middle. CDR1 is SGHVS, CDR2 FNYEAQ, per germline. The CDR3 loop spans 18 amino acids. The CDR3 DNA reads TGTGCCAGCAGCTTAGGGAGCCGACCGGGACAAGGGGACTATGGCTACACCTTC. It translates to CASSLGSRPGQGDYGYTF.

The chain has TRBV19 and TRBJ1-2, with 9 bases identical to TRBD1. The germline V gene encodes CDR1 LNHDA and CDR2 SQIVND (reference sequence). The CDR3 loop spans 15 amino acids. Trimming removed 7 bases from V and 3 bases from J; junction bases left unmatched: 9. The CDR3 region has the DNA TGTGCCAGTACCAACGACAGGGGGAACGACTATGGCTACACCTTC. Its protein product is CASTNDRGNDYGYTF.

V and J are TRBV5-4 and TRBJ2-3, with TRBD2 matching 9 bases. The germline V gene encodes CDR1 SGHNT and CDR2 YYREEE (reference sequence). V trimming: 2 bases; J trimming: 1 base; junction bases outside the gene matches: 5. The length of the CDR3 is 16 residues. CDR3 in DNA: TGTGCCAGCAGCTTTGGGACTAGCAGACGCACAGATACGCAGTATTTT. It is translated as CASSFGTSRRTDTQYF.

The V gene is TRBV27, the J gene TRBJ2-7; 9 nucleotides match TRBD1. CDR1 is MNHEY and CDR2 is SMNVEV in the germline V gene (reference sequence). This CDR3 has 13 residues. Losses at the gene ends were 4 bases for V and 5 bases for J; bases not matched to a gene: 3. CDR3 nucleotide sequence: TGTGCCAGCAGTTCGGACAGGGGCCACGAGCAGTACTTC. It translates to CASSSDRGHEQYF.

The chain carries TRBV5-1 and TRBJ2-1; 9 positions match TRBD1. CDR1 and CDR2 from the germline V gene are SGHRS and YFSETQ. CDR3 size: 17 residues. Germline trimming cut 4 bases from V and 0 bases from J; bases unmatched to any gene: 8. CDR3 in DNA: TGCGCCAGCAGCCGGGACAGGGTCTTTCGCTCCTACAATGAGCAGTTCTTC. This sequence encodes CASSRDRVFRSYNEQFF.

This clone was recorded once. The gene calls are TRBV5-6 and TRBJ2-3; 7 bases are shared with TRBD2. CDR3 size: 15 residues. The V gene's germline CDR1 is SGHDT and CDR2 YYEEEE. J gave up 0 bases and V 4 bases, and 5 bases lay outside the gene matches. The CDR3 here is CASSQPGLSTDTQYF. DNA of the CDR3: TGTGCCAGCAGCCAGCCGGGACTAAGCACAGATACGCAGTATTTT.

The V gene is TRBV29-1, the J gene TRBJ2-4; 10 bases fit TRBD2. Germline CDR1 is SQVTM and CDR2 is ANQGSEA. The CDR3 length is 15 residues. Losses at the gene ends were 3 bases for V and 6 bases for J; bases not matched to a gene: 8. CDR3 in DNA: TGCAGCGTTGAGGGAGCGGGAGGGCCGAGAAACATTCAGTACTTC. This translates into CSVEGAGGPRNIQYF.

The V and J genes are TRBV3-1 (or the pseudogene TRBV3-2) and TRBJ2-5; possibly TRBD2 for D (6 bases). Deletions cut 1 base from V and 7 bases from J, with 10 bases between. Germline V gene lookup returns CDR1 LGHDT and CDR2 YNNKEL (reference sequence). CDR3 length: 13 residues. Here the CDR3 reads CASSQAGDGTQYF. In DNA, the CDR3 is TGTGCCAGCAGCCAAGCGGGAGACGGGACCCAGTACTTC.

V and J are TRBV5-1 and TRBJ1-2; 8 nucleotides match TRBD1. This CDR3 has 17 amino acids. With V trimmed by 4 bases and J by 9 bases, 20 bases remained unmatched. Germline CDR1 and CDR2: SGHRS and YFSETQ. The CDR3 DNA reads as TGCGCCAGCAGCCTGGGGACAGGAAATCGAGCGTCCATTCGCTACACCTTC. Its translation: CASSLGTGNRASIRYTF.

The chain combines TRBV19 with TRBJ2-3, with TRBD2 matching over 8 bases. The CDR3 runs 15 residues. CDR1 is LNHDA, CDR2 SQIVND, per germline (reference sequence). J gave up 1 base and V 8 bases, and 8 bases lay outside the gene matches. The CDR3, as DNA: TGTGCCAGTCTTCCTGGGACTAGAGGCACAGATACGCAGTATTTT. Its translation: CASLPGTRGTDTQYF.

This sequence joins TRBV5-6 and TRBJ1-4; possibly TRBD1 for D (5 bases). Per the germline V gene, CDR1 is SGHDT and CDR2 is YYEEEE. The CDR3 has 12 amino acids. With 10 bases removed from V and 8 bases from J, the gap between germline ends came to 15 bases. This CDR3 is CASARGDEKLFF. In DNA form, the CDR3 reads TGTGCCTCAGCGCGGGGGGACGAAAAACTGTTTTTT. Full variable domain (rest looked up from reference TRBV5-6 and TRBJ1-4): DAGVTQSPTHLIKTRGQQVTLRCSPKSGHDTVSWYQQALGQGPQFIFQYYEEEERQRGNFPDRFSGHQFPNYSSELNVNALLLGDSALYLCASARGDEKLFFGSGTQLSVL.

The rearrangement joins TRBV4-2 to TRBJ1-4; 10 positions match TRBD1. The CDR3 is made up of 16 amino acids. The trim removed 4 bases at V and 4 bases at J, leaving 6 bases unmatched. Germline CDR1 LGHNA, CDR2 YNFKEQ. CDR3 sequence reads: CASSPGTGVVNEKLFF. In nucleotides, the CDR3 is TGTGCCAGCAGCCCCGGGACAGGGGTAGTTAATGAAAAACTGTTTTTT.

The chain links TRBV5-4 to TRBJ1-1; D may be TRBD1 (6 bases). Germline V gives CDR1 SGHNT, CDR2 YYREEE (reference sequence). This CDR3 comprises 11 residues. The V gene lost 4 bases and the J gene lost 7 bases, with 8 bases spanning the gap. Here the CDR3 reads CASSTQGEAFF. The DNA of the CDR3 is TGTGCCAGCAGCACACAGGGTGAAGCTTTCTTT.

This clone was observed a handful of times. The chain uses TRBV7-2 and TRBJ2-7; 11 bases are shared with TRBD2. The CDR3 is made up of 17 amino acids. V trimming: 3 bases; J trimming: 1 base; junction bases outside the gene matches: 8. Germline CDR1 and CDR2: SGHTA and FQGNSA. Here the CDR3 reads CASSFRLAGGFSYEQYF. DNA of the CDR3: TGTGCCAGCAGCTTTCGATTAGCGGGAGGGTTTTCCTACGAGCAGTACTTC.

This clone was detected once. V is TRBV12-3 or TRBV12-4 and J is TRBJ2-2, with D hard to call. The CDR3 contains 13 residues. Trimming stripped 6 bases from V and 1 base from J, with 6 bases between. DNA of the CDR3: TGTGCCAGCAGGCCGCGGAACACCGGGGAGCTGTTTTTT. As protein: CASRPRNTGELFF.

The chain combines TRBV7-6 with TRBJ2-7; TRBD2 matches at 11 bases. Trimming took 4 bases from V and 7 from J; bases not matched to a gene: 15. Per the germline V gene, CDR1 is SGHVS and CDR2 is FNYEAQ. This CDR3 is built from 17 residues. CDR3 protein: CASSSPRPTSGSSEQYF. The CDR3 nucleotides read TGTGCCAGCAGCTCCCCCCGCCCTACTAGCGGGAGCTCTGAGCAGTACTTC.